This TCR beta chain came from a study of cytomegalovirus exposure and HLA in healthy donors. Across the study: Genetic ancestry analysis placed about 80% of the 300 to 400 donors that were genotyped in the Caucasian-associated cluster.

Primers for the PCR totalled 60 Vbeta and 13 Jbeta. The assay was immunoSEQ multiplex PCR, and TCRdb's table has in-frame clones only and misses some. The data hold some 200,000 clones, with 81% observed a single time. This CDR3 region has 17 residues. CDR1 SNHLY and CDR2 FYNNEI come from the germline V gene. J gave up 5 bases and V 4 bases, and 12 bases lay outside the gene matches. The chain carries TRBV2 and TRBJ2-2, with TRBD2 identical over 8 bases. The sequence derives from a man aged 50 to 60 in good health and CMV-seronegative. Input material: PBMCs. The CDR3 sequence is CASSGGSGGRVTGELFF. In nucleotides, the CDR3 is TGTGCCAGCAGTGGTGGGAGCGGGGGACGGGTGACCGGGGAGCTGTTTTTT.